This T cell receptor (beta chain) was sequenced for a study of human T cells and chemical hapten exposure. The overall study: Patients, predominantly female, presented with alopecia areata, totalis or universalis.

One entry per CDR3 protein, called by TCRdb with MiXCR from the RACE reads. Here the sample spans about 360,000 distinct CDR3 sequences, roughly 4.8% being singletons. J was trimmed by 4 bases and V by 6 bases; bases with no gene match: 8. CDR1 MNHEY and CDR2 SVGEGT come from the germline V gene. The CDR3 is made up of 14 amino acids. Time point meaning: patch test 1, 2 weeks after DPC sensitization. The treatment denotes: therapeutic diphenylcyclopropenone sensitization with weekly scalp DPC. The study drew its donors from alopecia patients who were 18 to 70 years old and suitable for DPC. This clonotype was found many times.

This clonotype was obtained from a woman aged 50 to 65 with alopecia areata. Some clones in this sample may be carry-over from other donors' samples. The J gene is TRBJ2-7, the V gene TRBV6-2 or TRBV6-3; 8 positions match TRBD2. This specimen consisted of whole blood, obtained in connection with sensitization to the hapten diphenylcyclopropenone (DPC). In nucleotides, the CDR3 is TGTGCCAGCAGCCCCGGGACTAGTCTGTACGAGCAGTACTTC. It is translated as CASSPGTSLYEQYF.